The present T cell receptor beta chain was sequenced within a study of long-term antiretroviral therapy in people with HIV. Findings of the study overall: Transplant donor controls retained higher diversity, though diversity increased after ART.

Comments on this clone: Its cognate antigen is unknown.

Survey level was the resolution at which the v3.0 immunoSEQ assay ran. Repertoires were generated with immunoSEQ multiplex PCR, while TCRdb's copy carries only in-frame clones and drops some. Among roughly 17,000 clones listed, roughly 96% were seen once. Amounts of about 0.9-11 million cryopreserved PBMC were held in the samples before DNA extraction. V shed 4 bases and J 7 bases; nucleotides not matched to a gene: 14. The germline V gene has CDR1 LNHDA and CDR2 SQIVND (reference sequence). The CDR3 contains 16 residues. The sequence was obtained from a man aged 25-40 years with HIV. The sample was unsorted PBMCs, taken less than 13 years after starting antiretroviral therapy. The chain combines TRBV19 with TRBJ2-5, with TRBD2 identical over 8 bases. The CDR3 nucleotides are TGTGCCAGTAGTAACTTCCCGGGACTAGTTTTGGGGACCCAGTACTTC. Translated, it gives CASSNFPGLVLGTQYF.